The 21 T cell receptor beta chains given below trace back to one sample, sequenced in a study of cytomegalovirus exposure and HLA in healthy donors. Method: immunoSEQ multiplex PCR; TCRdb's copy keeps in-frame clones and lacks some. Of roughly 250,000 clones listed, around 91% are singletons. Sequencing was carried out using PBMCs. These receptors all stem from a woman between 18 and 30 years old in good health and CMV-seronegative.

The chain couples TRBV6-6 to TRBJ2-1; 9 positions match TRBD2. The CDR3 runs 14 residues. Germline V gene data show CDR1 as MNHNY and CDR2 as SVGAGI (reference sequence). Losses at the gene ends were 7 bases for V and 5 bases for J; bases not matched to a gene: 6. CDR3 in DNA: TGTGCCAGCACCCGACTAGCGGTAAACAATGAGCAGTTCTTC. Amino acid sequence: CASTRLAVNNEQFF.

This chain joins TRBV9 and TRBJ1-1; no reliable D call. The CDR3 loop spans 15 amino acids. V gave up 0 bases and J gave up 0 bases, with 9 bases separating them. The germline V gene has CDR1 SGDLS and CDR2 YYNGEE. This CDR3 is CASSVAEGLNTEAFF. The CDR3 bases are TGTGCCAGCAGCGTAGCAGAGGGATTGAACACTGAAGCTTTCTTT. Based on the CDR3 plus reference TRBV9 and TRBJ1-1, the full variable domain is DSGVTQTPKHLITATGQRVTLRCSPRSGDLSVYWYQQSLDQGLQFLIQYYNGEERAKGNILERFSAQQFPDLHSELNLSSLELGDSALYFCASSVAEGLNTEAFFGQGTRLTVV.

This chain links TRBV6-4 with TRBJ1-6; 7 bases align to TRBD1. V lost 0 bases, J lost 10 bases, and 3 bases stayed unmatched. The germline V gene has CDR1 MRHNA and CDR2 SNTAGT. This CDR3 contains 14 residues. The CDR3 here is CASSDSQGDSPLHF. The CDR3 coding sequence is TGTGCCAGCAGTGACTCTCAGGGGGACTCACCCCTCCACTTT.

This rearrangement joins TRBV5-1 to TRBJ2-3; TRBD2 aligns across 12 bases. With V trimmed by 4 bases and J by 5 bases, 5 bases remained unmatched. CDR3 length: 15 residues. Germline assignment: CDR1 SGHRS and CDR2 YFSETQ. CDR3 protein: CASSPGLAGRDTQYF. The CDR3 region has the DNA TGCGCCAGCAGCCCCGGACTAGCGGGGAGAGATACGCAGTATTTT.

This chain joins TRBV28 and TRBJ2-7; 7 bases match TRBD1. Germline assignment: CDR1 MDHEN and CDR2 SYDVKM. The length of the CDR3 is 14 residues. V trimming: 8 bases; J trimming: 3 bases; junction bases outside the gene matches: 10. Here the CDR3 DNA reads TGTGCCAGCTCCTACCGGGACAGAGTCTACGAGCAGTACTTC. Encoded protein: CASSYRDRVYEQYF.

This clone appeared a few times. V usage is TRBV18 and J usage is TRBJ1-5; no clear D. The V gene lost 8 bases and the J gene lost 4 bases, with 12 bases spanning the gap. CDR3 length equals 13 residues. Germline-derived CDR1 and CDR2 are KGHSH and LQKENI. Here the CDR3 reads CASTNGANQPQHF. The CDR3, as DNA: TGTGCCAGCACCAATGGAGCGAATCAGCCCCAGCATTTT.

The CDR3 DNA reads as TGTGCCAGCAGCTTAGCGCGGGGCACAGATACGCAGTATTTT. Translated, it gives CASSLARGTDTQYF. The chain links TRBV7-2 to TRBJ2-3; D is perhaps TRBD2 (5 bases). V lost 0 bases to trimming and J lost 1 base, with 5 bases between them. Per germline, CDR1 SGHTA and CDR2 FQGNSA. This CDR3 spans 14 amino acids. The variable domain in full, completed from reference TRBV7-2 and TRBJ2-3, reads GAGVSQSPSNKVTEKGKDVELRCDPISGHTALYWYRQSLGQGLEFLIYFQGNSAPDKSGLPSDRFSAERTGGSVSTLTIQRTQQEDSAVYLCASSLARGTDTQYFGPGTRLTVL.

The chain joins TRBV15 to TRBJ1-5; no definite D call. The CDR3 is made up of 15 amino acids. Looked up from germline, CDR1 is LNHNV and CDR2 is YYDKDF (reference sequence). Trimming shortened V by 2 bases and J by 1 base, and 9 bases separated the two germline ends. The CDR3 DNA follows: TGTGCCACCAGCAGAACAGTAACGAGCAATCAGCCCCAGCATTTT. It yields the protein CATSRTVTSNQPQHF. The variable domain in full, with the rest retrieved from reference TRBV15 and TRBJ1-5, is DAMVIQNPRYQVTQFGKPVTLSCSQTLNHNVMYWYQQKSSQAPKLLFHYYDKDFNNEADTPDNFQSRRPNTSFCFLDIRSPGLGDTAMYLCATSRTVTSNQPQHFGDGTRLSIL.

The chain combines TRBV30 with TRBJ1-5; no reliable D call. V was trimmed by 4 bases and J by 8 bases, leaving 21 bases between them. Looked up from germline, CDR1 is GTSNPN and CDR2 is SVGIG (reference sequence). The length of the CDR3 is 15 residues. The CDR3 DNA follows: TGTGCCTGGAAGCGCAACGGGCCAGCGGTCGAGCCCCAGCATTTT. Amino acids: CAWKRNGPAVEPQHF.

The CDR3 DNA is TGTGCCAGCAGTTTACGGGACAGGGGTTCGAATGAGCAGTTCTTC. This encodes CASSLRDRGSNEQFF. The chain uses TRBV28 and TRBJ2-1; 10 bases are shared with TRBD1. The V gene end was trimmed by 2 bases and the J gene end by 7 bases; junction bases not matched to a gene: 5. This CDR3 is 15 amino acids long. Germline CDR1 and CDR2: MDHEN and SYDVKM.

This chain connects TRBV5-4 to TRBJ2-7; 7 bases align to TRBD1. J lost 0 bases, V lost 0 bases, and 3 bases had no gene match. The CDR3 spans 15 residues. Germline V gives CDR1 SGHNT, CDR2 YYREEE (reference sequence). The chain's CDR3 is CASSLAGTASYEQYV. The CDR3 DNA follows: TGTGCCAGCAGCTTGGCCGGGACAGCCTCCTACGAGCAGTACGTC.

This clone was seen a single time. This chain's CDR3 is CATLFQIDEQFF. The CDR3 DNA follows: TGCGCCACACTATTTCAAATTGATGAGCAGTTCTTC. The chain recombines TRBV10-2 with TRBJ2-1; D call uncertain. Looked up from germline, CDR1 is WSHSY and CDR2 is SAAADI. The CDR3 has 12 residues. V was shortened by 10 bases and J by 8 bases, with 15 bases between the two germline ends.

The gene calls are TRBV7-9 and TRBJ2-1, with TRBD2 as a possible D gene (7 bases). Trimming took off 3 bases at V and 8 bases at J, with 17 bases between the two ends. From germline, CDR1 is SEHNR and CDR2 FQNEAQ (reference sequence). The CDR3 sequence is 15 residues long. CDR3 sequence (DNA): TGTGCCAGCAGCTTGTCTTCGGGGGGCGGTGATGAGCAGTTCTTC. This translates into CASSLSSGGGDEQFF.

The chain carries TRBV15 and TRBJ1-2; D is perhaps TRBD1 (5 bases). The germline V and J ends were trimmed by 7 bases and 2 bases, with 17 bases remaining between them. The CDR3 extends over 15 amino acids. CDR1 is LNHNV and CDR2 is YYDKDF in the germline V gene (reference sequence). CDR3 residues: CATTFFRGANYGYTF. In nucleotides, the CDR3 is TGTGCCACCACATTCTTTCGCGGGGCAAACTATGGCTACACCTTC.

The V call is TRBV5-1, the J call TRBJ2-5, with 7 bases identical to TRBD1. V shed 4 bases and J 4 bases; nucleotides not matched to a gene: 7. Germline assignment: CDR1 SGHRS and CDR2 YFSETQ. The CDR3 consists of 14 residues. The CDR3 protein is CASSQGQPGETQYF. The CDR3 DNA reads TGCGCCAGCAGCCAGGGACAGCCGGGAGAGACCCAGTACTTC.

Only one count was recorded for this clone. The DNA of the CDR3 is TGTGCCAGCTCACTAAAGCCGGGACAGCTCTCCACCTCCTACGAGCAGTACTTC. It is translated as CASSLKPGQLSTSYEQYF. The V and J genes are TRBV18 and TRBJ2-7; TRBD1 matches at 7 bases. CDR1 and CDR2 from the germline V gene are KGHSH and LQKENI. CDR3 length equals 18 residues. Trimming removed 4 bases from V and 0 bases from J; junction bases left unmatched: 15.

The rearrangement joins TRBV9 to TRBJ2-5; TRBD2 matches 12 bases. CDR3 length: 16 amino acids. Trimming removed 4 bases from V and 3 bases from J; junction bases left unmatched: 7. Per the germline V gene, CDR1 is SGDLS and CDR2 is YYNGEE. For the CDR3, the DNA is TGTGCCAGCAGCCCCAGGGCTAGCGGGGGGGAAGAGACCCAGTACTTC. Protein product: CASSPRASGGEETQYF. Full variable domain (outside the CDR3, taken from reference TRBV9 and TRBJ2-5): DSGVTQTPKHLITATGQRVTLRCSPRSGDLSVYWYQQSLDQGLQFLIQYYNGEERAKGNILERFSAQQFPDLHSELNLSSLELGDSALYFCASSPRASGGEETQYFGPGTRLLVL.

The chain links TRBV15 to TRBJ2-1, with 8 positions matching TRBD1. Germline lookup yields CDR1 LNHNV and CDR2 YYDKDF (reference sequence). The CDR3 contains 16 residues. Trimming at V came to 3 bases and at J to 2 bases, leaving 6 bases not matched to a gene. The CDR3 here is CATSRVGTGPYNEQFF. The CDR3 DNA reads TGTGCCACCAGCAGGGTCGGGACAGGTCCCTACAATGAGCAGTTCTTC.

The chain uses TRBV5-4 and TRBJ2-6, with 7 bases aligning to TRBD1. Germline CDR1 reads SGHNT; CDR2 reads YYREEE (reference sequence). Trimming took 5 bases from V and 1 from J; bases not matched to a gene: 9. The CDR3 runs to 17 residues. The chain's CDR3 is CASSSGQYVSGANVLTF. In DNA, the CDR3 is TGTGCCAGCAGTTCGGGACAGTACGTTTCTGGGGCCAACGTCCTGACTTTC. Together with reference TRBV5-4 and TRBJ2-6, the CDR3 gives the full variable domain: ETGVTQSPTHLIKTRGQQVTLRCSSQSGHNTVSWYQQALGQGPQFIFQYYREEENGRGNFPPRFSGLQFPNYSSELNVNALELDDSALYLCASSSGQYVSGANVLTFGAGSRLTVL.

This clone was picked up one time. This sequence joins TRBV2 and TRBJ2-7; 9 positions match TRBD1. The V segment lost 2 bases and the J segment 7 bases; nucleotides outside the gene matches: 12. The CDR3 has 16 residues. CDR1 is SNHLY and CDR2 is FYNNEI in the germline V gene. CDR3 nucleotides: TGTGCCAGCAGTGAACATCCGGGACAGGGATCGGGAGAGCAGTACTTC. Translation gives CASSEHPGQGSGEQYF.

The CDR3 DNA sequence: TGTGCCAGTAGTTCCTCGTCCGGCGCAGGGGGCGAGGATTCACCCCTCCACTTT. Protein: CASSSSSGAGGEDSPLHF. The chain carries TRBV19 and TRBJ1-6; 8 bases are a match to TRBD1. CDR1 and CDR2 (germline): LNHDA, SQIVND (reference sequence). V dropped 5 bases and J dropped 8; count of bases not matched to a gene: 17. The CDR3 runs 18 residues.